Included here is one TCR beta chain sequence, with context. Its antigen is unknown. This sample is drawn from a study of cytomegalovirus exposure and HLA in healthy donors. About the study: Genotyping showed around four fifths of roughly 400 donors falling in the Caucasian-associated ancestry cluster. Study results and limitations: Other equally common chains were less clonally expanded than HLA-associated TCR beta chains, a later analysis showed. In a later analysis, V- and J-gene trimming of beta chains associated with a DCLRE1C missense variant, replicated independently. Sequences of the TCR beta chain were said to predict the HLA-A and HLA-B alleles of most subjects accurately.

The PCR made use of 60 Vbeta and 13 Jbeta primers. This table comes from immunoSEQ multiplex PCR, and its TCRdb copy is limited to in-frame clones, with some not included. This sample yields some 85,000 clones, of which approximately 84% are seen a single time; 2.4% belongs to the top ten. With 2 bases removed from V and 5 bases from J, the gap between germline ends came to 16 bases. The CDR3 spans 15 residues. The germline V gene has CDR1 SGHNT and CDR2 YYREEE (reference sequence). The source is a woman in her 50s in good health and CMV-seronegative. The rearrangement uses TRBV5-4 and TRBJ1-1, with D possibly being TRBD1 (5 bases). Material for sequencing was PBMCs. The CDR3 here is CASSFSAGSRTEAFF. The CDR3 bases are TGTGCCAGCAGCTTTTCGGCAGGGTCAAGGACTGAAGCTTTCTTT.